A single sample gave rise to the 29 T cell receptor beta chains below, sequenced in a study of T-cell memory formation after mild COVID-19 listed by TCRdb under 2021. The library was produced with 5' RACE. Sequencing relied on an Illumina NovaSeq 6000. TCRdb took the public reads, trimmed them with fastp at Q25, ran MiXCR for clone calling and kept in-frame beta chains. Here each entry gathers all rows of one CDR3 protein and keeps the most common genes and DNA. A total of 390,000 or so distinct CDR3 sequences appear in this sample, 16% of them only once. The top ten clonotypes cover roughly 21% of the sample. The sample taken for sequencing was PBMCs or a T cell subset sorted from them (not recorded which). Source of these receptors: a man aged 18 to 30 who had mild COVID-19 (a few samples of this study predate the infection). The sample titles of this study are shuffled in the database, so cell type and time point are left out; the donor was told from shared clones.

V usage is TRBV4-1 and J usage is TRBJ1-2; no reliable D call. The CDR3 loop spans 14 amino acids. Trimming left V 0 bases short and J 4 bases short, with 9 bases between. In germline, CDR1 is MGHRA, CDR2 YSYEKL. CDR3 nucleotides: TGCGCCAGCAGCCAAGATCCGGGTACCTATGGCTACACCTTC. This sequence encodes CASSQDPGTYGYTF.

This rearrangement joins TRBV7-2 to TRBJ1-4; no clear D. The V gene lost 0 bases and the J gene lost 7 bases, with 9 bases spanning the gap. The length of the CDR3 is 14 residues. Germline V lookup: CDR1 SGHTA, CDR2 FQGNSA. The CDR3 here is CASSLAVTVEKLFF. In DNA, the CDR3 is TGTGCCAGCAGCTTAGCAGTTACAGTTGAAAAACTGTTTTTT.

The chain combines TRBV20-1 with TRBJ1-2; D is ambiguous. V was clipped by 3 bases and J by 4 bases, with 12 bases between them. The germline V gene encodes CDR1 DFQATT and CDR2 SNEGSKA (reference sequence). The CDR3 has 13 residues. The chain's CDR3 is CSARGASAYGYTF. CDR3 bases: TGCAGTGCTAGGGGCGCCAGTGCCTATGGCTACACCTTC.

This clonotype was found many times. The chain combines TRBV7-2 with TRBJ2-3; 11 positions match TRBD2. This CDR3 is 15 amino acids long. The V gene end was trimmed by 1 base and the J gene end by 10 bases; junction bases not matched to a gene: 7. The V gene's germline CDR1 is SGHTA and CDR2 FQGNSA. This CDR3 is CASSLGPGLAEPQYF. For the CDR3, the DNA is TGTGCCAGCAGCTTAGGCCCGGGACTAGCGGAGCCGCAGTATTTT. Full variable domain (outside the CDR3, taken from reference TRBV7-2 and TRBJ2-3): GAGVSQSPSNKVTEKGKDVELRCDPISGHTALYWYRQSLGQGLEFLIYFQGNSAPDKSGLPSDRFSAERTGGSVSTLTIQRTQQEDSAVYLCASSLGPGLAEPQYFGPGTRLTVL.

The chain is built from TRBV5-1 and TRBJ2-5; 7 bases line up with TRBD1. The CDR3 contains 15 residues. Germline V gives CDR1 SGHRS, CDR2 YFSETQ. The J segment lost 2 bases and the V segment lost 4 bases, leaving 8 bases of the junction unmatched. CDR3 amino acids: CASSVIPGQQETQYF. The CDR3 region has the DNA TGCGCCAGCAGCGTCATACCGGGACAGCAAGAGACCCAGTACTTC.

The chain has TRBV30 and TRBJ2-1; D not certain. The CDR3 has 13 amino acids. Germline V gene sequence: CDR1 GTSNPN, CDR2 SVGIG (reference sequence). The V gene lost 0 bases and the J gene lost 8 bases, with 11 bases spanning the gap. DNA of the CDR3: TGTGCCTGGAGTGTACGACGTCGGGATGAGCAGTTCTTC. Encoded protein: CAWSVRRRDEQFF.

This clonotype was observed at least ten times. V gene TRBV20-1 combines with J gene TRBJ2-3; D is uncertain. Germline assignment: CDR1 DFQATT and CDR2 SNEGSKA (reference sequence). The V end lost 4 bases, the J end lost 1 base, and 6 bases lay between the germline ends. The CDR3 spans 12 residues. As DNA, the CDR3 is TGCAGTGCTATTGGTGGCACAGATACGCAGTATTTT. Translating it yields CSAIGGTDTQYF.

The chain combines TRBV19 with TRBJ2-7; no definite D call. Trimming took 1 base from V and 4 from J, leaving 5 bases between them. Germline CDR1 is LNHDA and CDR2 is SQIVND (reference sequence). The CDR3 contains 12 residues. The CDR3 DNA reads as TGTGCCAGTAGTATAGGGGGTTACGAGCAGTACTTC. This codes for CASSIGGYEQYF.

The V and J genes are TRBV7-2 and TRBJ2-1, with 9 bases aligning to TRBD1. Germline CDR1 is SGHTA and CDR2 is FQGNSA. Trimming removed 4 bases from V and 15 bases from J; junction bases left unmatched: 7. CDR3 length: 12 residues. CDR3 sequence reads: CASSSRDRDRFF. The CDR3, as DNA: TGTGCCAGCAGCTCACGGGACAGGGACCGGTTCTTC.

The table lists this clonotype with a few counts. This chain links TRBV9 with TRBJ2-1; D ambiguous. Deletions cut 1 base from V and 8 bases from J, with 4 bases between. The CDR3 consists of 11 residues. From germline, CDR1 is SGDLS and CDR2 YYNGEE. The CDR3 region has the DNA TGTGCCAGCAGCGTATCCGATGAGCAGTTCTTC. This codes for CASSVSDEQFF.

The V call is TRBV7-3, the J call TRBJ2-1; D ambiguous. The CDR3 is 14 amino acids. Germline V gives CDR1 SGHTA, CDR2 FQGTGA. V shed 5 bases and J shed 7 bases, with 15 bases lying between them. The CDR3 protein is CASSLGFLGNEQFF. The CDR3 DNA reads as TGTGCCAGCAGCCTGGGTTTCCTAGGGAATGAGCAGTTCTTC.

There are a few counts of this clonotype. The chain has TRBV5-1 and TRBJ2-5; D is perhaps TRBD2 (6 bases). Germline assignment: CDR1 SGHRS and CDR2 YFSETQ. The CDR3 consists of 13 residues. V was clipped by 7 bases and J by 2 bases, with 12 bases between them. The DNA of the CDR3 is TGCGCCAGCTCCGGAGGGTGGCAAGAGACCCAGTACTTC. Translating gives CASSGGWQETQYF.

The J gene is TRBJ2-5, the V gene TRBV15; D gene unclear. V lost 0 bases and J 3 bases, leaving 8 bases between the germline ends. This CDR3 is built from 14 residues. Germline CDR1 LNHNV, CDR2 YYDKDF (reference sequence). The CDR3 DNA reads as TGTGCCACCAGCAGAGATCGAGCAAAAGAGACCCAGTACTTC. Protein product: CATSRDRAKETQYF. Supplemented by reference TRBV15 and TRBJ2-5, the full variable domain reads DAMVIQNPRYQVTQFGKPVTLSCSQTLNHNVMYWYQQKSSQAPKLLFHYYDKDFNNEADTPDNFQSRRPNTSFCFLDIRSPGLGDTAMYLCATSRDRAKETQYFGPGTRLLVL.

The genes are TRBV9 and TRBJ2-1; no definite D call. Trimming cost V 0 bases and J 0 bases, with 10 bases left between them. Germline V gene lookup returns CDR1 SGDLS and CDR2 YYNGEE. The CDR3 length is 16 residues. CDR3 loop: CASSVDGGYSYNEQFF. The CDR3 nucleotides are TGTGCCAGCAGCGTAGATGGCGGATACTCCTACAATGAGCAGTTCTTC. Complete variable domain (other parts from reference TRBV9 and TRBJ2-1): DSGVTQTPKHLITATGQRVTLRCSPRSGDLSVYWYQQSLDQGLQFLIQYYNGEERAKGNILERFSAQQFPDLHSELNLSSLELGDSALYFCASSVDGGYSYNEQFFGPGTRLTVL.

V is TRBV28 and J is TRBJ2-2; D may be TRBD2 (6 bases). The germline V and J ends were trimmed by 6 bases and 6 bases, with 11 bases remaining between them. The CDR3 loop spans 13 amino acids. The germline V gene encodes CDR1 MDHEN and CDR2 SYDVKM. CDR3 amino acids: CASRKGLPGELFF. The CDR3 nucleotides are TGTGCCAGCAGGAAGGGACTTCCCGGGGAGCTGTTTTTT.

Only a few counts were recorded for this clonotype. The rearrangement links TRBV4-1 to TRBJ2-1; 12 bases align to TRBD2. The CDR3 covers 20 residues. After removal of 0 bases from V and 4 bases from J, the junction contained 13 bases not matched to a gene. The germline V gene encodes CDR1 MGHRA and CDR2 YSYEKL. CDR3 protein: CASSQDWASGGARLYNEQFF. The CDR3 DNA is TGCGCCAGCAGCCAAGATTGGGCTAGCGGGGGGGCCCGCTTATACAATGAGCAGTTCTTC.

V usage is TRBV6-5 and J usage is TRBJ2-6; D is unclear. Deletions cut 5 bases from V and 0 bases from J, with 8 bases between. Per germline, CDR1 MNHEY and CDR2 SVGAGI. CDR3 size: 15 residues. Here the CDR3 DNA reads TGTGCCAGCAGTACTATATACTCTGGGGCCAACGTCCTGACTTTC. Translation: CASSTIYSGANVLTF.

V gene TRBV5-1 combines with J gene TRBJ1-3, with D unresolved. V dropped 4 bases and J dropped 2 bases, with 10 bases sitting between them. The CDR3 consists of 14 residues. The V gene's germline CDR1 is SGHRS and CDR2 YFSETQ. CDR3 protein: CASSPVPTGNTIYF. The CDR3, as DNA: TGCGCCAGCAGCCCAGTCCCGACTGGAAACACCATATATTTT.

In DNA form, the CDR3 reads TGTGCCAGCAGCCGAAAGGGTGGGGTCGATGACTATGGCTACACCTTC. Its protein product is CASSRKGGVDDYGYTF. The chain links TRBV11-2 to TRBJ1-2; no clear D. Germline lookup yields CDR1 SGHAT and CDR2 FQNNGV. V lost 5 bases and J lost 3, with 19 bases in between. CDR3 size: 16 residues.

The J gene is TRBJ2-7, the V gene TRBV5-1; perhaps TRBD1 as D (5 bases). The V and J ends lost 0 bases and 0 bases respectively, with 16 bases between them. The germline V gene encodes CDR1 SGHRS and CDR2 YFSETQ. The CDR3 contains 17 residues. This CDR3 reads CASSLAGTGPPSYEQYF. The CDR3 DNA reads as TGCGCCAGCAGCTTGGCAGGAACAGGACCACCCTCCTACGAGCAGTACTTC.

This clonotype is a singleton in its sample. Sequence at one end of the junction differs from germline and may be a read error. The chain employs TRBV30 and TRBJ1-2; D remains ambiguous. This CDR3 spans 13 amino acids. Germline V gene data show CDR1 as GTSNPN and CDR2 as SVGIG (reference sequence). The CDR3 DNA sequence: TGTGCCTGGAGTATCGGGGTTCGGGTTGGCTACACATTC. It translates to CAWSIGVRVGYTF.

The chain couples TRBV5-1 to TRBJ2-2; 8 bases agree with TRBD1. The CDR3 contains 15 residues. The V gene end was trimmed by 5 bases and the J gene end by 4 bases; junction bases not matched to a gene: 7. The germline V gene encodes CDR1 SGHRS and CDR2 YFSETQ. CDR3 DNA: TGCGCCAGCAGGATCACAGGGGGAGGCACCGGGGAGCTGTTTTTT. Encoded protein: CASRITGGGTGELFF.

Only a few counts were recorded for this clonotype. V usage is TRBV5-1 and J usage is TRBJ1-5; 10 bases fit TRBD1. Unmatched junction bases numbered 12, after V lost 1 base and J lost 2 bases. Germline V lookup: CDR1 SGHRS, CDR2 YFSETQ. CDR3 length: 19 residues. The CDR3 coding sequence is TGCGCCAGCAGCTTGCCCAAACCAAGGGACAGGGGCGGCAATCAGCCCCAGCATTTT. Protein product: CASSLPKPRDRGGNQPQHF.

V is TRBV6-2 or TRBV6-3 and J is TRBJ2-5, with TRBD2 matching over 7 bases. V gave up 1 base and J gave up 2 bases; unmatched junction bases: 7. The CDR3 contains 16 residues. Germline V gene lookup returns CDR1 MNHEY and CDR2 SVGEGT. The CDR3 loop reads CASSYLVGGGQETQYF. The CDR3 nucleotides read TGTGCCAGCAGTTACTTGGTGGGCGGGGGACAAGAGACCCAGTACTTC.

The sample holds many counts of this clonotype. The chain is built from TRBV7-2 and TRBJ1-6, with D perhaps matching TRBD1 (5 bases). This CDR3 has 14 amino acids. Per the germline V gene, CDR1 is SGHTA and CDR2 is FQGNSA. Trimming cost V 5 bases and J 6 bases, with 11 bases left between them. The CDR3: CASSRSGPNSPLHF. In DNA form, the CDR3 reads TGTGCCAGCAGCCGGTCGGGGCCTAATTCACCCCTCCACTTT. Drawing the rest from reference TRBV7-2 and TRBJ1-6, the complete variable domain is GAGVSQSPSNKVTEKGKDVELRCDPISGHTALYWYRQSLGQGLEFLIYFQGNSAPDKSGLPSDRFSAERTGGSVSTLTIQRTQQEDSAVYLCASSRSGPNSPLHFGNGTRLTVT.

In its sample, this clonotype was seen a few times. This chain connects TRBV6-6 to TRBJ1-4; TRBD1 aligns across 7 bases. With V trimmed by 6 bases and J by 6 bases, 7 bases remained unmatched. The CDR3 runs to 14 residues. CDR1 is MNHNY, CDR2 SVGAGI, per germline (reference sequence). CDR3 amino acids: CASSDHRGYEKLFF. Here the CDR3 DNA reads TGTGCCAGCAGCGATCACAGGGGTTATGAAAAACTGTTTTTT.

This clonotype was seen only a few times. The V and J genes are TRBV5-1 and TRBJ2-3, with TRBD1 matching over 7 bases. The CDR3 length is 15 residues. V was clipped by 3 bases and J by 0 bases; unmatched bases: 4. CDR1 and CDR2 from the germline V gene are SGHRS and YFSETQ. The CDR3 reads CASSWTGASTDTQYF. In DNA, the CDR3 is TGCGCCAGCAGCTGGACAGGAGCTAGCACAGATACGCAGTATTTT.

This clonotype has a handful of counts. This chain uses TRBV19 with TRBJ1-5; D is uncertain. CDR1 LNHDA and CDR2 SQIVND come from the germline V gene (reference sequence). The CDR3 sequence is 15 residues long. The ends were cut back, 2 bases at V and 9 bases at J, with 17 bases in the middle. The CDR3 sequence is CASSIRGQTAGPQHF. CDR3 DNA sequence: TGTGCCAGTAGTATAAGAGGTCAGACGGCAGGGCCCCAGCATTTT.

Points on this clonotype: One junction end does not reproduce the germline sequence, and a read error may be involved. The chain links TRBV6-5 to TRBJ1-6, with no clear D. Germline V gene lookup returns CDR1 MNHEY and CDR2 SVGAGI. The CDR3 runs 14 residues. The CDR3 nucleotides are TGTGCCAGCAGTTCTCCGACGGAGAATTCACACCTCCACTTT. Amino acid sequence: CASSSPTENSHLHF.